This entry describes one TCR beta chain. Its antigen target is currently unknown. No qualities accompany the bases; no much larger clone lies one base away. A second Seattle source provided samples from volunteer blood donors who had recovered from COVID-19. Whole blood was collected in K2EDTA tubes by collaborating institutions according to the institutions' own protocols. For TCRbeta analysis, collaborators shipped samples as frozen whole blood, isolated PBMCs, or DNA extracted from either of those sample types. The sample belongs to a study of blood T cell repertoires in COVID-19 (dated by TCRdb to 2019 to 2021). With respect to the entire study: Collaborator samples came from the United States, Italy and Spain and covered acute and convalescent phases of COVID-19. The prospective study material was composed of cDNA or gDNA derived from T cells, B-cell-depleted T cells, or PBMCs. Subjects who had been exposed to COVID-19, were actively infected with it, or had recovered from it provided the deeply sampled blood TCRbeta repertoires that made up the dataset. The repertoires were made available in a free public database intended to serve as a resource for research on the immune response to SARS-CoV-2. The samples were drawn from the first 160 participants of the ongoing ImmuneRACE study and from about 1,200 subjects provided by 6 global collaborators. Sample metadata almost always included a de-identified subject ID, COVID-19 status, age in years and sex. Where HLA class I and class II types were available, the types were taken from metadata supplied by the sample provider, not from assay-based typing.

TCRbeta CDR3 regions were amplified from genomic DNA using the immunoSEQ Assay, a bias-controlled multiplex PCR. As for the original processing: Within the assay, amplification of reference gene primers was used to estimate how many nucleated cells each sample contained. Sequence reads were collapsed and filtered to measure the absolute abundance of every unique TCRbeta CDR3 rearrangement. For each sample, productive Simpson clonality was calculated as the square root of Simpson's diversity index over productive rearrangements. In its TCRdb copy, this immuneACCESS table keeps in-frame sequences only and misses some clones. Where compared with another copy, unresolved V genes explain less than half of these, and the others have no known cause. The V and J calls and clone size were taken over from that table, and D and trimming were inferred from the DNA. The sample includes around 190,000 clones, with roughly nine tenths observed a single time. The biggest ten clones account for less than 2% of the sample.

The trim is 5 bases for V and 4 bases for J, with a gap of 15 bases between the germline ends. CDR1 and CDR2 (MNHEY, SVGAGI) derive from the germline V gene. The CDR3 goes from the cysteine to the phenylalanine over 15 residues. Just the 45-base CDR3 DNA is kept, in frame starting at base 1. Overall results and qualifications from the work: The amount of clinical and demographic metadata varied by source and participant and was provided uncurated.

Rearrangement joined TRBV6-5 to TRBJ2-1; no confident D gene assignment can be made. The sequencing input was peripheral blood. This sequence originates from a man aged 18 to 30 who had recovered from COVID-19. DNA sequence: TGTGCCAGCAGTCCGGTCGAGAAAAAGTACAATGAGCAGTTCTTC. Translated, it reads CASSPVEKKYNEQFF.